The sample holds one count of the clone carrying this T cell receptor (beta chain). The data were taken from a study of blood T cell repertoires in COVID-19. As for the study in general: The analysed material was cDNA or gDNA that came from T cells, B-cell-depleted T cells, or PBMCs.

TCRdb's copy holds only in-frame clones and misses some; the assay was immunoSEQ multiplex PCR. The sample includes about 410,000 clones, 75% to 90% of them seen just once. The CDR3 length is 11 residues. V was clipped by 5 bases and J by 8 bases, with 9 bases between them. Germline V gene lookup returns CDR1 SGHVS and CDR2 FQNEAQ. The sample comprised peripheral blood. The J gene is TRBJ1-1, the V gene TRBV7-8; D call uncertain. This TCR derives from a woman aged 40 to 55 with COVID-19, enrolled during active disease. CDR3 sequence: CASSRRREAFF. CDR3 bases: TGTGCCAGCAGCCGACGCCGGGAAGCTTTCTTT.